The entry that follows covers one T cell receptor beta chain sequence. The record originates from a study of blood T cell repertoires in COVID-19. Study-level information: From the United States, Italy and Spain came samples of acute and convalescent COVID-19. In each case, the material was cDNA or gDNA derived from T cells, B-cell-depleted T cells, or PBMCs.

This CDR3 contains 13 residues. With 6 bases clipped from V and 2 bases from J, the junction kept 1 base outside the gene matches. How the authors handled the data: Amplifying reference gene primers gave estimates of nucleated cell counts. The protocol was immunoSEQ multiplex PCR, while the TCRdb copy is restricted to in-frame clones and leaves out a portion. That table is the source of V, J and clone size, and D and trimming were worked out from the DNA. The profile shows under 200,000 clones, roughly 85% of them singletons. Input material: peripheral blood. The clonotype originates from an elderly woman with acute or convalescent COVID-19. The chain carries TRBV12-3 or TRBV12-4 and TRBJ1-3, with 7 bases identical to TRBD1. CDR3 region: CASRRGPGNTIYF. CDR3 nucleotide sequence: TGTGCCAGCAGAAGGGGGCCTGGAAACACCATATATTTT.